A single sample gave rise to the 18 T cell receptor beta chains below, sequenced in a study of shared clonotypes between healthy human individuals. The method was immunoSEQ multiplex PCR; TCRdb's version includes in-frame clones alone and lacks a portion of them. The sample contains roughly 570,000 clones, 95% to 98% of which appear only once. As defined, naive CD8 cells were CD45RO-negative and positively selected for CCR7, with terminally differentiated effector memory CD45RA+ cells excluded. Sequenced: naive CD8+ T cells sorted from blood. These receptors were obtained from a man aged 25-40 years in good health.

This chain's CDR3 is CASSHSGSGNTIYF. CDR3 sequence (DNA): TGTGCCAGCAGCCATTCCGGCTCTGGAAACACCATATATTTT. The chain links TRBV11-3 to TRBJ1-3; D remains ambiguous. This CDR3 spans 14 amino acids. Per the germline V gene, CDR1 is SGHNT and CDR2 is YENEEA. V gave up 5 bases and J gave up 0 bases, with 8 bases separating them.

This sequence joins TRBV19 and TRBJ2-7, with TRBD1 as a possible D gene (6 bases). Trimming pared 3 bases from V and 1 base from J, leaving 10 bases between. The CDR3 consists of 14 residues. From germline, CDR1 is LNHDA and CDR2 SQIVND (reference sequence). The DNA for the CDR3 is TGTGCCAGTAGTATTAGGACAGCATCCTACGAGCAGTACTTC. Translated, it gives CASSIRTASYEQYF.

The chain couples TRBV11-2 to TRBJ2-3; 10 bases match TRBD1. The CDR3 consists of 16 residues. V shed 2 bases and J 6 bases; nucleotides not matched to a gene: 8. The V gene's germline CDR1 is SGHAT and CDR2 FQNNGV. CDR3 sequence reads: CASSLPPGQGLDTQYF. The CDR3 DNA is TGTGCCAGCAGCTTACCCCCGGGACAGGGGCTGGATACGCAGTATTTT.

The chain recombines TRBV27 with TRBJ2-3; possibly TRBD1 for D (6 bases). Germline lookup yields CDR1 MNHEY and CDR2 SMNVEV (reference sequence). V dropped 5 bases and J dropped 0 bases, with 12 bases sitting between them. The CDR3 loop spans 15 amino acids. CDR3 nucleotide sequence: TGTGCCAGCAGTAGACAGGTCACTAGCACAGATACGCAGTATTTT. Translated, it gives CASSRQVTSTDTQYF.

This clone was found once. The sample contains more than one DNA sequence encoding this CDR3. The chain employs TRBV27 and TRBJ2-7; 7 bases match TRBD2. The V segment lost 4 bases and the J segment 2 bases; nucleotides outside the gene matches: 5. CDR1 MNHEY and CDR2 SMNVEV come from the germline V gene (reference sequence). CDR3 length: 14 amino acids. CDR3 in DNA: TGTGCCAGCAGTTATGCTAGCGGAACCTACGAGCAGTACTTC. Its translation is CASSYASGTYEQYF.

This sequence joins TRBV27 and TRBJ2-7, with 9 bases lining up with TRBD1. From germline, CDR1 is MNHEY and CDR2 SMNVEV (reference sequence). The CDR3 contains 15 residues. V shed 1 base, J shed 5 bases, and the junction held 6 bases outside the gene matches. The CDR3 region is CASSLFGTGSHEQYF. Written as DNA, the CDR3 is TGTGCCAGCAGTTTATTTGGGACAGGGTCCCACGAGCAGTACTTC.

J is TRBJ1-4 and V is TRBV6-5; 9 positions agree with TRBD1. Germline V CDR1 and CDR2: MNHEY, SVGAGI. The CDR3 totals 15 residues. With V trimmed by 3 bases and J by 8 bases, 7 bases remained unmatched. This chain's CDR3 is CASSYTPGQGEKLFF. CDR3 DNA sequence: TGTGCCAGCAGTTATACGCCGGGACAGGGCGAAAAACTGTTTTTT.

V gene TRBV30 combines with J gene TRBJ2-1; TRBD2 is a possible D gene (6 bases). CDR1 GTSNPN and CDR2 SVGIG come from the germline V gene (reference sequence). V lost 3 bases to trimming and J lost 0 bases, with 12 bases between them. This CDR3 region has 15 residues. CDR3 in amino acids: CAWRFRESSYNEQFF. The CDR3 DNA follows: TGTGCCTGGAGGTTCCGGGAGAGCTCCTACAATGAGCAGTTCTTC.

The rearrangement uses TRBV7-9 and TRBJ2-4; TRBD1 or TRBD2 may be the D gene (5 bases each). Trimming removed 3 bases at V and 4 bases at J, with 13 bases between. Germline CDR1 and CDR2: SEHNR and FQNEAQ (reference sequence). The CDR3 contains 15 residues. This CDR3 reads CASSLIVGRKNIQYF. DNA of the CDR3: TGTGCCAGCAGCTTGATCGTGGGACGGAAAAACATTCAGTACTTC.

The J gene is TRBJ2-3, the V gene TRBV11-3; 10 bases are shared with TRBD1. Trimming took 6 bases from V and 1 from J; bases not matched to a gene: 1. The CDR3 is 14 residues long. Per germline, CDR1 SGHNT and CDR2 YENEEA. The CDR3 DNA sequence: TGTGCCAGCAGTGGGACAGGGGGCACAGATACGCAGTATTTT. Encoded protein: CASSGTGGTDTQYF.

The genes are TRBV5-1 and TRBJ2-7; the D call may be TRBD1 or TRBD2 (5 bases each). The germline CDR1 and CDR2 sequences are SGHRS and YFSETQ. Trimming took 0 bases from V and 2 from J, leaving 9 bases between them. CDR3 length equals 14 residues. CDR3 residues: CASSLVGDAYEQYF. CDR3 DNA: TGCGCCAGCAGCTTGGTGGGGGATGCCTACGAGCAGTACTTC.

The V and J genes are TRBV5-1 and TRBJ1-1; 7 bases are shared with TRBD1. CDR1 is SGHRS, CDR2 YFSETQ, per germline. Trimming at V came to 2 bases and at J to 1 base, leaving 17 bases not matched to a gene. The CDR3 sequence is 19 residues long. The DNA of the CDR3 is TGCGCCAGCAGCTTTAGATTTTCGGCGGTGGGACAGCAGAACACTGAAGCTTTCTTT. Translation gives CASSFRFSAVGQQNTEAFF. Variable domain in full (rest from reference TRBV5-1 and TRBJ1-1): KAGVTQTPRYLIKTRGQQVTLSCSPISGHRSVSWYQQTPGQGLQFLFEYFSETQRNKGNFPGRFSGRQFSNSRSEMNVSTLELGDSALYLCASSFRFSAVGQQNTEAFFGQGTRLTVV.

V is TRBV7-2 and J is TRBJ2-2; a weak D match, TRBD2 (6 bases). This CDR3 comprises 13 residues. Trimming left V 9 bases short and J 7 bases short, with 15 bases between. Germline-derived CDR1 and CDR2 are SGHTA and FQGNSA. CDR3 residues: CASTPWGGGELFF. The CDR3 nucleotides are TGTGCCAGTACCCCTTGGGGAGGCGGGGAGCTGTTTTTT.

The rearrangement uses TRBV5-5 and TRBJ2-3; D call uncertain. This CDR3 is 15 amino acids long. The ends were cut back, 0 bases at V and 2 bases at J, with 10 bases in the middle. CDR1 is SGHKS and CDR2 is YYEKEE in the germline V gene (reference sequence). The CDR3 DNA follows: TGTGCCAGCAGCTTGGAAGGAACTTACACAGATACGCAGTATTTT. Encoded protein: CASSLEGTYTDTQYF.

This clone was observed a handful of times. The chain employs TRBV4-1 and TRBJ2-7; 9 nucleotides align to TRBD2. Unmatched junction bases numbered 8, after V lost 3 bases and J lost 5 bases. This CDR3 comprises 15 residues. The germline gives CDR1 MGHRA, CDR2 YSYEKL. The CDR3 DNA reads TGCGCCAGCAGCCAGGGAGCGGGAGGACTAAACGAGCAGTACTTC. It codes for CASSQGAGGLNEQYF.

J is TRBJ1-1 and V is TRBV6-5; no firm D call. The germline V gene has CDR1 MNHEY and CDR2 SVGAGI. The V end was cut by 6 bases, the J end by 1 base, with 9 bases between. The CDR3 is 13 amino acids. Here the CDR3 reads CASSQISNTEAFF. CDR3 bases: TGTGCCAGCAGCCAAATATCGAACACTGAAGCTTTCTTT.

The CDR3 spells CASSPGQSYEQYF. CDR3 sequence (DNA): TGTGCCAGCAGTCCGGGACAGTCCTACGAGCAGTACTTC. The chain couples TRBV27 to TRBJ2-7; 7 bases fit TRBD1. The CDR3 runs 13 residues. V lost 5 bases and J lost 1; bases outside the gene matches: 2. Germline values: CDR1 MNHEY, CDR2 SMNVEV (reference sequence).

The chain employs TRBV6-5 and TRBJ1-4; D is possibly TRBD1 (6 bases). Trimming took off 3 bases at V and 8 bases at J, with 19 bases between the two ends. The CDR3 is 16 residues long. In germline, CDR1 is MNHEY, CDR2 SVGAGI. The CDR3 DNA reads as TGTGCCAGCAGTTATGAAAGCGGGGGGCTTGGCGAAAAACTGTTTTTT. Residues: CASSYESGGLGEKLFF.